Each of the 24 T cell receptor beta chains below was sequenced from the same sample in a study of shared clonotypes between healthy human individuals. Some clones are missing from TCRdb's copy, which holds only in-frame ones; the method was immunoSEQ multiplex PCR. The table includes about 2,500,000 clones, 90% to 95% detected once. What was sequenced was naive CD4+ T cells sorted from blood. Regarding subset: CD45RA+ positively selected. The receptors derive from a man aged 18-30 years in good health.

V is TRBV20-1 and J is TRBJ2-3, with D unclear. Germline lookup yields CDR1 DFQATT and CDR2 SNEGSKA (reference sequence). V gave up 6 bases and J gave up 6 bases, with 7 bases separating them. This CDR3 has 10 residues. CDR3 loop: CSAIRDTQYF. The CDR3 DNA sequence: TGCAGTGCGATCCGGGATACGCAGTATTTT.

This chain uses TRBV25-1 with TRBJ1-2; D not resolved. CDR3 length: 13 residues. Trimming cost V 3 bases and J 4 bases, with 9 bases left between them. Looked up from germline, CDR1 is MGHDK and CDR2 is SYGVNS. This CDR3 reads CASSEFGGYGYTF. The DNA for the CDR3 is TGTGCCAGCAGTGAGTTCGGAGGCTATGGCTACACCTTC.

The rearrangement joins TRBV4-1 to TRBJ2-7, with 10 bases that match TRBD2. CDR1 is MGHRA and CDR2 is YSYEKL in the germline V gene. V lost 6 bases, J lost 7 bases, and 9 bases stayed unmatched. This CDR3 has 14 amino acids. CDR3 DNA sequence: TGCGCCAGCAGGGCCGGGCTAGCGGGAGATGAGCAGTACTTC. Amino acids: CASRAGLAGDEQYF.

The chain recombines TRBV4-3 with TRBJ2-1; 8 bases map to TRBD2. V was clipped by 3 bases and J by 4 bases; unmatched bases: 8. The CDR3 is 16 amino acids. Per the germline V gene, CDR1 is LGHNA and CDR2 is YSLEER. The CDR3 reads CASSQDSGTSYNEQFF. The DNA of the CDR3 is TGCGCCAGCAGCCAGGATTCCGGGACTAGTTACAATGAGCAGTTCTTC.

This chain uses TRBV29-1 with TRBJ1-2; D is undetermined. V was trimmed by 1 base and J by 5 bases, leaving 8 bases between them. The V gene's germline CDR1 is SQVTM and CDR2 ANQGSEA. This CDR3 has 12 amino acids. CDR3 loop: CSVEVRTYGYTF. In nucleotides, the CDR3 is TGCAGCGTTGAAGTTAGAACTTATGGCTACACCTTC.

The chain links TRBV9 to TRBJ2-3, with TRBD1 identical over 7 bases. Germline assignment: CDR1 SGDLS and CDR2 YYNGEE. The CDR3 totals 12 residues. J gave up 13 bases and V 3 bases, and 8 bases lay outside the gene matches. The CDR3 bases are TGTGCCAGCAGCGGGCGACAGGGTCTGGAGTATTTT. It codes for CASSGRQGLEYF.

This chain connects TRBV5-1 to TRBJ1-6; D gene unclear. The CDR3 contains 14 residues. Trimming removed 0 bases at V and 5 bases at J, with 6 bases between. Germline loops: CDR1 SGHRS, CDR2 YFSETQ. In DNA form, the CDR3 reads TGCGCCAGCAGCTTGGTCGAAAATAATTCACCCCTCCACTTT. Translating gives CASSLVENNSPLHF.

The chain uses TRBV21-1 and TRBJ2-2; the table's D gene call, TRBD1, was not cross checked with the DNA. TRBV21-1 is a documented pseudogene. The CDR3 is 12 residues long. The CDR3 coding sequence is TGTGCCACCACAGGGGACACCGGGGAGCTGTTTTTT. As protein: CATTGDTGELFF.

The chain has TRBV25-1 and TRBJ2-3; D may correspond to TRBD1 or TRBD2 (7 bases each). Trimming cost V 1 base and J 1 base, with 12 bases left between them. The germline V gene has CDR1 MGHDK and CDR2 SYGVNS. The CDR3 spans 16 residues. CDR3 in amino acids: CASSEFAGGGTDTQYF. Written as DNA, the CDR3 is TGTGCCAGCAGTGAATTTGCAGGGGGGGGCACAGATACGCAGTATTTT.

The rearrangement uses TRBV29-1 and TRBJ1-4; unclear D gene. CDR3 length equals 12 residues. Trimming cost V 6 bases and J 8 bases, with 13 bases left between them. CDR1 and CDR2 (germline): SQVTM, ANQGSEA. CDR3 DNA: TGCAGCGTCCAAATACTAGAGGAAAAACTGTTTTTT. This encodes CSVQILEEKLFF.

The chain's CDR3 is CASSRDRDYEQYF. The CDR3 region has the DNA TGTGCCAGCAGCCGTGACAGGGACTACGAGCAGTACTTC. V usage is TRBV7-6 and J usage is TRBJ2-7; TRBD1 aligns across 7 bases. Per germline, CDR1 SGHVS and CDR2 FNYEAQ. This CDR3 comprises 13 residues. The V segment lost 5 bases and the J segment 3 bases; nucleotides outside the gene matches: 4.

The chain uses TRBV7-2 and TRBJ2-6; no definite D call. The CDR3 has 15 amino acids. Trimming shortened V by 3 bases and J by 0 bases, and 6 bases separated the two germline ends. CDR1 and CDR2 (germline): SGHTA, FQGNSA. CDR3 in amino acids: CASSFTASGANVLTF. Here the CDR3 DNA reads TGTGCCAGCAGCTTTACAGCCTCTGGGGCCAACGTCCTGACTTTC.

Only one count was recorded for this clone. The chain carries TRBV19 and TRBJ1-6; D uncertain. The V gene lost 5 bases and the J gene lost 9 bases, with 17 bases spanning the gap. Germline CDR1 and CDR2: LNHDA and SQIVND (reference sequence). This CDR3 comprises 15 residues. The CDR3: CASSSPGYGGSPLHF. The CDR3 DNA sequence: TGTGCCAGTAGTTCCCCCGGCTACGGTGGTTCACCCCTCCACTTT.

CDR3 nucleotides: TGTGCCAGCTCACCACCGGGCCGGACCATGAGCTCTGGGGCCAACGTCCTGACTTTC. Residues: CASSPPGRTMSSGANVLTF. The gene calls are TRBV18 and TRBJ2-6; D uncertain. Germline lookup yields CDR1 KGHSH and CDR2 LQKENI. The CDR3 extends over 19 amino acids. V was cut by 0 bases and J by 0 bases, with 15 bases left in between.

This chain uses TRBV5-6 with TRBJ2-1, with TRBD2 matching 10 bases. In germline, CDR1 is SGHDT, CDR2 YYEEEE. The J segment lost 8 bases and the V segment lost 4 bases, leaving 6 bases of the junction unmatched. This CDR3 region has 14 residues. The CDR3 DNA sequence: TGTGCCAGCAGCCTCTTAGCGGGGGGCGATGAGCAGTTCTTC. The encoded protein is CASSLLAGGDEQFF.

The chain joins TRBV5-6 to TRBJ2-1; D might be TRBD1 or TRBD2, each matching 5 bases. This CDR3 region has 16 residues. Germline lookup yields CDR1 SGHDT and CDR2 YYEEEE. Trimming left V 1 base short and J 5 bases short, with 16 bases between. CDR3 amino acids: CASSLLQGVGDNEQFF. Here the CDR3 DNA reads TGTGCCAGCAGCTTGCTTCAGGGCGTCGGGGACAATGAGCAGTTCTTC.

CDR3 sequence reads: CATSRVGGKGRYEQYF. The CDR3 nucleotides read TGTGCCACCAGCAGAGTCGGCGGGAAGGGACGGTACGAGCAGTACTTC. V and J are TRBV15 and TRBJ2-7; D may be TRBD2 (6 bases). V lost 1 base to trimming and J lost 4 bases, with 17 bases between them. Germline values: CDR1 LNHNV, CDR2 YYDKDF (reference sequence). The CDR3 runs to 16 residues.

This rearrangement joins TRBV5-1 to TRBJ2-1; D could derive from TRBD1 or TRBD2 (5 bases each). This CDR3 is 16 amino acids long. Trimming took off 2 bases at V and 3 bases at J, with 15 bases between the two ends. Germline V gene lookup returns CDR1 SGHRS and CDR2 YFSETQ. CDR3 in DNA: TGCGCCAGCAGCTTAGAGGGGCGCCCCCTCTACAATGAGCAGTTCTTC. Its protein product is CASSLEGRPLYNEQFF.

Concerning this clone itself: Other DNA sequences of this sample code for an identical CDR3. V gene TRBV2 combines with J gene TRBJ1-6; D gene unclear. This CDR3 is built from 13 residues. In germline, CDR1 is SNHLY, CDR2 FYNNEI. The germline V and J ends were trimmed by 4 bases and 0 bases, with 1 base remaining between them. Written as DNA, the CDR3 is TGTGCCAGCAGTGGCTCCTATAATTCACCCCTCCACTTT. Its translation: CASSGSYNSPLHF.

The J gene is TRBJ1-5, the V gene TRBV4-3; D is ambiguous. This CDR3 spans 14 amino acids. V was clipped by 0 bases and J by 5 bases, with 8 bases between them. Germline V CDR1 and CDR2: LGHNA, YSLEER. The CDR3 DNA reads as TGCGCCAGCAGCCAAGAGGCAGACTATCAGCCCCAGCATTTT. This sequence encodes CASSQEADYQPQHF.

Details on this clone: Other DNA sequences in the sample encode the same CDR3. The chain is built from TRBV5-1 and TRBJ2-3, with D possibly TRBD2 on 5 matching bases. From germline, CDR1 is SGHRS and CDR2 YFSETQ. The CDR3 covers 14 residues. Trimming removed 3 bases from V and 0 bases from J, with 8 bases in between. The CDR3 DNA follows: TGCGCCAGCAGCTCGGGATCTAGCACAGATACGCAGTATTTT. This gives the protein CASSSGSSTDTQYF. The variable domain in full, completed from reference TRBV5-1 and TRBJ2-3, reads KAGVTQTPRYLIKTRGQQVTLSCSPISGHRSVSWYQQTPGQGLQFLFEYFSETQRNKGNFPGRFSGRQFSNSRSEMNVSTLELGDSALYLCASSSGSSTDTQYFGPGTRLTVL.

This clone came up once. DNA for the CDR3: TGTGCCAGCAGTAACAACAGGGGGCCGAGGAATTCACCCCTCCACTTT. This encodes CASSNNRGPRNSPLHF. The gene calls are TRBV2 and TRBJ1-6; TRBD1 matches 9 bases. After removal of 5 bases from V and 7 bases from J, the junction contained 9 bases not matched to a gene. This CDR3 has 16 amino acids. In germline, CDR1 is SNHLY, CDR2 FYNNEI.

The CDR3 loop reads CASSPGTVDNSPLHF. The CDR3 DNA follows: TGTGCCAGCAGCCCCGGGACAGTCGATAATTCACCCCTCCACTTT. This rearrangement joins TRBV28 to TRBJ1-6; 7 positions match TRBD1. This CDR3 spans 15 amino acids. Germline lookup yields CDR1 MDHEN and CDR2 SYDVKM. The ends lost 6 bases at V and 5 bases at J; junction bases unmatched: 7.

This clone showed up just once. The V and J genes are TRBV19 and TRBJ2-5; D unresolved. The germline gives CDR1 LNHDA, CDR2 SQIVND (reference sequence). This CDR3 is built from 14 residues. Trimming removed 5 bases from V and 4 bases from J, with 14 bases in between. CDR3 in DNA: TGTGCCAGTAGTTTGGGGTGGGTCGGAGAGACCCAGTACTTC. Translated: CASSLGWVGETQYF. Variable domain in full (rest from reference TRBV19 and TRBJ2-5): DGGITQSPKYLFRKEGQNVTLSCEQNLNHDAMYWYRQDPGQGLRLIYYSQIVNDFQKGDIAEGYSVSREKKESFPLTVTSAQKNPTAFYLCASSLGWVGETQYFGPGTRLLVL.